The T cell receptor (beta chain) described here comes from a study of shared clonotypes between healthy human individuals. Naive CD8 cells lacked CD45RO, underwent positive selection for CCR7 and left out terminally differentiated effector memory CD45RA+ cells. Libraries were prepared by immunoSEQ multiplex PCR; TCRdb keeps only in-frame clonotypes and omits some of them. The repertoire includes fewer than 700,000 clones, about 95% of them detected once, and over 0.1% sits in the top ten. The receptor comes from a woman in her twenties or thirties in good health. The sample comprised naive CD8+ T cells sorted from blood.

CDR3 amino acids: CASSEEQGQETQYF. CDR3 DNA sequence: TGTGCCAGCAGTGAAGAGCAGGGCCAAGAGACCCAGTACTTC. The rearrangement uses TRBV2 and TRBJ2-5; tentative D call: TRBD1 (5 bases). This CDR3 is 14 amino acids long. CDR1 is SNHLY and CDR2 is FYNNEI in the germline V gene. Trimming left V 1 base short and J 1 base short, with 7 bases between.